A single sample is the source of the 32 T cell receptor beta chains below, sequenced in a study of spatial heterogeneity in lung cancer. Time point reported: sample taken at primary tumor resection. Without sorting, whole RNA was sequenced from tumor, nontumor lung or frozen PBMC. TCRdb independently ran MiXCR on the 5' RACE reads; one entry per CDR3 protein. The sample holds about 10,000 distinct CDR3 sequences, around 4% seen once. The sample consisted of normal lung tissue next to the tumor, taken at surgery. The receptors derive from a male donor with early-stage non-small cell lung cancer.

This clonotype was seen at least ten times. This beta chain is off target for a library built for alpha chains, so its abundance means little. The CDR3 nucleotides read TGTGCCAGCAGCTTCTACCCTTTAGCCTACAATGAGCAGTTCTTC. This codes for CASSFYPLAYNEQFF. This chain connects TRBV28 to TRBJ2-1; D uncertain. Per germline, CDR1 MDHEN and CDR2 SYDVKM. The CDR3 totals 15 residues. V lost 6 bases and J lost 2, with 14 bases in between. Supplemented by reference TRBV28 and TRBJ2-1, the full variable domain reads DVKVTQSSRYLVKRTGEKVFLECVQDMDHENMFWYRQDPGLGLRLIYFSYDVKMKEKGDIPEGYSVSREKKERFSLILESASTNQTSMYLCASSFYPLAYNEQFFGPGTRLTVL.

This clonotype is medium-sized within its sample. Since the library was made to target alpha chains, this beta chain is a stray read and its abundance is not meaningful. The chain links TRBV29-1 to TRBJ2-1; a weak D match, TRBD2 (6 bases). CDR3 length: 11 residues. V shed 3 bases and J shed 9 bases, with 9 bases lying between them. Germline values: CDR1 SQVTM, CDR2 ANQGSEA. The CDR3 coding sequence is TGCAGCGTTGACTCCGGGGGTGAGCAGTTCTTC. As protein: CSVDSGGEQFF.

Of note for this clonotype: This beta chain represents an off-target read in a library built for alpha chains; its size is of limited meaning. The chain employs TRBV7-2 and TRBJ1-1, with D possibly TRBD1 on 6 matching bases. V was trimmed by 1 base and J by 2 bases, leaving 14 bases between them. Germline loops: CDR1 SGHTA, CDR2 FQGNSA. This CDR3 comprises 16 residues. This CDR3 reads CASSLGGDRRNTEAFF. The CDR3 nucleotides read TGTGCCAGCAGCTTAGGGGGAGACAGGAGAAACACTGAAGCTTTCTTT.

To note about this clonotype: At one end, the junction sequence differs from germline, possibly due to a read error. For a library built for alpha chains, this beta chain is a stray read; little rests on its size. The CDR3 region has the DNA TGTGCCAGCAGCCAAGGTGAGGGAGCGTACGGAGAAGAAACCCAGTACTTC. It translates to CASSQGEGAYGEETQYF. The rearrangement joins TRBV4-2 to TRBJ2-5, with a tentative D call TRBD2 (5 bases). This CDR3 is built from 17 residues. Germline CDR1 reads LGHNA; CDR2 reads YNFKEQ.

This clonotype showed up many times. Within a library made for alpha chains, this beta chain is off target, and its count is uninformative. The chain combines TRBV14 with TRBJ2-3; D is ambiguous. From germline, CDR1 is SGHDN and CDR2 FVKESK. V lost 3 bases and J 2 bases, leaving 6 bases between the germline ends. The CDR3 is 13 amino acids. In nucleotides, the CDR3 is TGTGCCAGCAGCCACGACTTCACAGATACGCAGTATTTT. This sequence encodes CASSHDFTDTQYF. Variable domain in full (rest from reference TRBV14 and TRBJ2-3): EAGVTQFPSHSVIEKGQTVTLRCDPISGHDNLYWYRRVMGKEIKFLLHFVKESKQDESGMPNNRFLAERTGGTYSTLKVQPAELEDSGVYFCASSHDFTDTQYFGPGTRLTVL.

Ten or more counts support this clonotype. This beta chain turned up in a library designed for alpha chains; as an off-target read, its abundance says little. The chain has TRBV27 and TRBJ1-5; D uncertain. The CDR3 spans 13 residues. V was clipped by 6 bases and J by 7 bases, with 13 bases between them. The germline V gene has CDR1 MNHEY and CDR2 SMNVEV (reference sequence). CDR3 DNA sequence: TGTGCCAGCAGGATGACACGCATCCAGCCCCAGCATTTT. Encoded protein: CASRMTRIQPQHF.

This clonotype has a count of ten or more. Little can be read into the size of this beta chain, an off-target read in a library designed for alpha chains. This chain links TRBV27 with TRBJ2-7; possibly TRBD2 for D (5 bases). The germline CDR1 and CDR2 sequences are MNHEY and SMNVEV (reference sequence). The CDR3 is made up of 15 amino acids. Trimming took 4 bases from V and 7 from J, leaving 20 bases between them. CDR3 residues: CASSSQRPRGWEQYF. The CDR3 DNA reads TGTGCCAGCAGTTCTCAACGCCCCCGGGGATGGGAGCAGTACTTC.

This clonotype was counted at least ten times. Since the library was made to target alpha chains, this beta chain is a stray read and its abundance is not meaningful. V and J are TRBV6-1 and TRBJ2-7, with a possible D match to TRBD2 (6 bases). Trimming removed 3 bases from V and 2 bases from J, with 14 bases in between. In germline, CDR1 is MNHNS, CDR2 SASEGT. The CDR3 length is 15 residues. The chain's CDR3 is CASSEVAGSAYEQYF. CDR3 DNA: TGTGCCAGCAGTGAGGTCGCGGGGTCTGCCTACGAGCAGTACTTC.

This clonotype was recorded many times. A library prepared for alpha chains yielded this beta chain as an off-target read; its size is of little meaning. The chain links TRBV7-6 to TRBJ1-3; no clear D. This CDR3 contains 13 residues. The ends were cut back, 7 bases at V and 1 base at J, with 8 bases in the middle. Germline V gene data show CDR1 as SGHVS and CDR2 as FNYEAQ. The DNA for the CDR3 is TGTGCCAGCAAGGTCGGGTCTGGAAACACCATATATTTT. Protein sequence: CASKVGSGNTIYF.

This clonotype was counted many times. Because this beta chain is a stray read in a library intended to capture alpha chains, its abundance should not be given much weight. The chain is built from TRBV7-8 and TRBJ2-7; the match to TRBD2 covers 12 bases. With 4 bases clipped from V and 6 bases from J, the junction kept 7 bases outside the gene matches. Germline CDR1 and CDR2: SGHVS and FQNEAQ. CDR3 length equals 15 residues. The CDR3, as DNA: TGTGCCAGCAGCTCAGAGACTAGCGGGAGTTTCGAGCAGTACTTC. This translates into CASSSETSGSFEQYF.

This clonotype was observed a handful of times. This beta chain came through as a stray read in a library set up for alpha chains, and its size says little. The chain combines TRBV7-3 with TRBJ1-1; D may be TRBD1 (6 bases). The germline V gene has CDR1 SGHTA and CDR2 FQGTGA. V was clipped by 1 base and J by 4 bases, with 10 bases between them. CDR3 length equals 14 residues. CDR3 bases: TGTGCCAGCAGCTTAAGGGGAGGGGGCACTGAAGCTTTCTTT. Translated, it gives CASSLRGGGTEAFF.

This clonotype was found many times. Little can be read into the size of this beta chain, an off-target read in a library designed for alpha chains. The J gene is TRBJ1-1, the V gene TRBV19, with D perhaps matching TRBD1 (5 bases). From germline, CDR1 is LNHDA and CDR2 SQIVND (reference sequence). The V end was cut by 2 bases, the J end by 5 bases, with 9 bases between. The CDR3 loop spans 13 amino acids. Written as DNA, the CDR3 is TGTGCCAGTAGTATACGGGGGTCTACTGAAGCTTTCTTT. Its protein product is CASSIRGSTEAFF.

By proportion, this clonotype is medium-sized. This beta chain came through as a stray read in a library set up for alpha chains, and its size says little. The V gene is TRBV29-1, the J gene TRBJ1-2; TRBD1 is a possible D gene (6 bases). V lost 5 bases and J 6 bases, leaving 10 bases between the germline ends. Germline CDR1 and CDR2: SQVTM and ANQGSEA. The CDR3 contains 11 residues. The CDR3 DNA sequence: TGCAGCGTTCAGGGGAGGAATGGCTACACCTTC. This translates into CSVQGRNGYTF.

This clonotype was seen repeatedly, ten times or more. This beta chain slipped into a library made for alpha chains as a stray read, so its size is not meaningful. The CDR3 reads CASTHTSQVGAFF. The CDR3 DNA is TGTGCCAGCACCCATACGTCCCAAGTCGGAGCTTTCTTT. V gene TRBV6-6 combines with J gene TRBJ1-1; D gene uncertain. Germline CDR1 is MNHNY and CDR2 is SVGAGI (reference sequence). With 7 bases removed from V and 10 bases from J, the gap between germline ends came to 19 bases. The CDR3 has 13 amino acids.

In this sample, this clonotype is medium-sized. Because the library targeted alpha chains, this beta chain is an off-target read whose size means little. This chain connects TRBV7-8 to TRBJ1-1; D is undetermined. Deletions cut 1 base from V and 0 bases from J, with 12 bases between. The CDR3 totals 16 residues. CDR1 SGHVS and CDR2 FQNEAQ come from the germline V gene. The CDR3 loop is CASSLGPLGMNTEAFF. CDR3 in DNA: TGTGCCAGCAGCTTAGGGCCACTGGGTATGAACACTGAAGCTTTCTTT.

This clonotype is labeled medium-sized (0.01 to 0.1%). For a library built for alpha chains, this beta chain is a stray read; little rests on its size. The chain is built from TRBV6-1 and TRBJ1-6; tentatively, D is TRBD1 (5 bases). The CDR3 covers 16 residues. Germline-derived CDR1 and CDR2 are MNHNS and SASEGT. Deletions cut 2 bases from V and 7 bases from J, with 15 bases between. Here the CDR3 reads CASSETRIRGNSPLHF. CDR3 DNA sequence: TGTGCCAGCAGTGAAACTAGAATCCGGGGGAATTCACCCCTCCACTTT.

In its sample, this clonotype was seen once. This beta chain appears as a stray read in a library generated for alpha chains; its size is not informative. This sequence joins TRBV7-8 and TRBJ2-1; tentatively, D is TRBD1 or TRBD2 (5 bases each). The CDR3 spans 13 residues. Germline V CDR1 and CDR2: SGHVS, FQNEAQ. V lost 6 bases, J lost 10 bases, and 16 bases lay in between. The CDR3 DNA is TGTGCCAGCAGATTTACAGGACTGAACGAGCAGTTCTTC. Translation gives CASRFTGLNEQFF.

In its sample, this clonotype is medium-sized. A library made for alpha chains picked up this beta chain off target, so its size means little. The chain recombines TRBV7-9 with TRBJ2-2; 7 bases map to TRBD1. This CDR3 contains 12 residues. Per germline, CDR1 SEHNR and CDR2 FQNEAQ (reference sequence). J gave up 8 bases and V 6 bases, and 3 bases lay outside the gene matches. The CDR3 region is CASRTGSGELFF. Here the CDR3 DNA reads TGTGCCAGCAGGACAGGGTCGGGGGAGCTGTTTTTT.

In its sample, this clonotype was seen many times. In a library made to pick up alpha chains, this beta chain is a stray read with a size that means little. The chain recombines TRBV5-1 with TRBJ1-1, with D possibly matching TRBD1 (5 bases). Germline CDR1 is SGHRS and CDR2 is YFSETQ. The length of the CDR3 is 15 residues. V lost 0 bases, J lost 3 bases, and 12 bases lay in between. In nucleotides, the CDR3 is TGCGCCAGCAGCTTGGAGGGGTCGGGCTACACTGAAGCTTTCTTT. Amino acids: CASSLEGSGYTEAFF.

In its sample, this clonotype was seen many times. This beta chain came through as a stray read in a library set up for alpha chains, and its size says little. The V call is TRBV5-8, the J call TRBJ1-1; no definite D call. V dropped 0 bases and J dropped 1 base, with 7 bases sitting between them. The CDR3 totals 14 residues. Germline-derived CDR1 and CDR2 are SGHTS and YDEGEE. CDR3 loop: CASSLVAANTEAFF. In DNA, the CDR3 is TGTGCCAGCAGCTTGGTAGCCGCGAACACTGAAGCTTTCTTT.

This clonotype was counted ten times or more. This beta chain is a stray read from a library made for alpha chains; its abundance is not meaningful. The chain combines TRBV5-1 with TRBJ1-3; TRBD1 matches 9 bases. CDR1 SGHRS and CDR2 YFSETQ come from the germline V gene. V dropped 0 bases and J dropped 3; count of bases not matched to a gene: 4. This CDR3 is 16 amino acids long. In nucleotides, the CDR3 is TGCGCCAGCAGCTTGGGACAGGGGGTTTTTGGAAACACCATATATTTT. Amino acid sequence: CASSLGQGVFGNTIYF.

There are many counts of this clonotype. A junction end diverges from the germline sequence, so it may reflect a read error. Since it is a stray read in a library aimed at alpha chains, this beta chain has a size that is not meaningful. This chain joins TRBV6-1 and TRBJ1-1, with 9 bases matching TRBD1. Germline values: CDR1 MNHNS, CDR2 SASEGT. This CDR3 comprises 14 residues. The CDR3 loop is CASNEQGASTEAFF. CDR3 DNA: TGTGCCAGCAATGAACAGGGGGCGAGCACTGAAGCTTTCTTT.

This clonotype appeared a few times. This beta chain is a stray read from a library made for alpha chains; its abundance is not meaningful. The DNA for the CDR3 is TGTGCCAGCAGCCCTAGGACAGGGAGTGAGACCCAGTACTTC. Encoded protein: CASSPRTGSETQYF. V gene TRBV7-2 combines with J gene TRBJ2-5; 8 bases match TRBD1. This CDR3 is built from 14 residues. The ends lost 5 bases at V and 5 bases at J; junction bases unmatched: 7. CDR1 is SGHTA and CDR2 is FQGNSA in the germline V gene.

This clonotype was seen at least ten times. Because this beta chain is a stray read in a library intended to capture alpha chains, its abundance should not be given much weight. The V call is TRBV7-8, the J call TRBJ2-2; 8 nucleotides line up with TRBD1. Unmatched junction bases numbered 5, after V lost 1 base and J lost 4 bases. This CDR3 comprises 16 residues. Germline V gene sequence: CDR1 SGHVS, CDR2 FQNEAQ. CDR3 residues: CASSLGGQGATGELFF. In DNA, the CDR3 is TGTGCCAGCAGCTTAGGGGGGCAGGGGGCCACCGGGGAGCTGTTTTTT.

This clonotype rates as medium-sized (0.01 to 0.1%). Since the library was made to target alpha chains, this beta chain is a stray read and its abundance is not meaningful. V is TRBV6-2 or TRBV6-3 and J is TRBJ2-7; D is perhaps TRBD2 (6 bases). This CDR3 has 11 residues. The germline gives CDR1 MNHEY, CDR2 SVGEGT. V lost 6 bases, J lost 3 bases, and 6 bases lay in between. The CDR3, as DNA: TGTGCCAGCAGGGACTACTACGAGCAGTACTTC. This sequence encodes CASRDYYEQYF.

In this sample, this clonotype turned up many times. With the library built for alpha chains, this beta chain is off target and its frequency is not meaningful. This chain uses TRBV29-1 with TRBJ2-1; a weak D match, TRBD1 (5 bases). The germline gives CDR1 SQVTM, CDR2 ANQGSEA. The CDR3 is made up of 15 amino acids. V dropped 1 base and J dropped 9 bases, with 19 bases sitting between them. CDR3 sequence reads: CSVEGPDSTSTEQFF. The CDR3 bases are TGCAGCGTTGAAGGCCCTGACAGTACATCTACTGAGCAGTTCTTC.

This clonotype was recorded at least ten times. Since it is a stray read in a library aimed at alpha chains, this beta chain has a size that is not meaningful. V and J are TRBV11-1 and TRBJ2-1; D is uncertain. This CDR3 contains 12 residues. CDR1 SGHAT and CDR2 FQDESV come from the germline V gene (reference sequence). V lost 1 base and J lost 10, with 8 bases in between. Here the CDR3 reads CASSLGPAEQFF. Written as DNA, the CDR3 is TGTGCCAGCAGCTTAGGCCCGGCCGAGCAGTTCTTC.

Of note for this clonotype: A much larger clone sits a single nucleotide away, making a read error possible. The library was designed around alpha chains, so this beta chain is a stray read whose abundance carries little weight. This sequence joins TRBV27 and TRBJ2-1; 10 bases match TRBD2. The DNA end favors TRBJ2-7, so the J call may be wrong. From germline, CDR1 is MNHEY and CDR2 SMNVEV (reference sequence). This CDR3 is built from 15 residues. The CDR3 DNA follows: TGTGCCAGCACCATGACTAGCGGGTTGAAGAATGAGCAGTACTTC. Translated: CASTMTSGLKNEQYF.

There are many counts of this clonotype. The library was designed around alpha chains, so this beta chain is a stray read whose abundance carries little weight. The CDR3 region has the DNA TGTGCCAGCAGCCCTGAGGACAGGGGGAGCAATCAGCCCCAGCATTTT. Its protein is CASSPEDRGSNQPQHF. The chain uses TRBV9 and TRBJ1-5; 10 positions agree with TRBD1. V trimming: 4 bases; J trimming: 1 base; junction bases outside the gene matches: 5. This CDR3 spans 16 amino acids. The V gene's germline CDR1 is SGDLS and CDR2 YYNGEE.

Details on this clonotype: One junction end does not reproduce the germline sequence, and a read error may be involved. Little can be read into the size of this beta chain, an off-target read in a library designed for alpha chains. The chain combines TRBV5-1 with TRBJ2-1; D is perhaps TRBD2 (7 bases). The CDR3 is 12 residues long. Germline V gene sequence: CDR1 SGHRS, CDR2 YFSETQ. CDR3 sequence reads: CDSSFPGGEQFF. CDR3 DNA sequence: TGCGACAGCAGCTTTCCGGGGGGCGAGCAGTTCTTC. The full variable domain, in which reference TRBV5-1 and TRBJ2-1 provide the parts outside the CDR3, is KAGVTQTPRYLIKTRGQQVTLSCSPISGHRSVSWYQQTPGQGLQFLFEYFSETQRNKGNFPGRFSGRQFSNSRSEMNVSTLELGDSALYLCDSSFPGGEQFFGPGTRLTVL.

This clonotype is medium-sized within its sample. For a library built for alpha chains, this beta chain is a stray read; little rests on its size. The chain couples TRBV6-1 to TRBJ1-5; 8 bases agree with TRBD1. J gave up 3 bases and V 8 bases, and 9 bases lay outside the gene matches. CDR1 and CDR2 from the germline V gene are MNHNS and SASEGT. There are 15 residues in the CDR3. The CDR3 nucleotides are TGTGCCAGCCTACCCTGGACAGGGTCCAATCAGCCCCAGCATTTT. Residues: CASLPWTGSNQPQHF.

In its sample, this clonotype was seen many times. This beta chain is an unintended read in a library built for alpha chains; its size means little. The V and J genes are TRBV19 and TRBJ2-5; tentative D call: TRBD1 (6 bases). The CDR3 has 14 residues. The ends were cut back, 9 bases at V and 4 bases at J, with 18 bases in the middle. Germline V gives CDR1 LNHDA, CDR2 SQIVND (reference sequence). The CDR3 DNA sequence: TGTGCCAGCGGTGGACAGTCCGGCGCAGAGACCCAGTACTTC. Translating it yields CASGGQSGAETQYF.